These T cell receptor beta chains were read from a single sample in a study of T cell responses to AZD1222 COVID-19 vaccine. Using immunoSEQ multiplex PCR, the repertoire was profiled, and TCRdb retains in-frame clones only, with some absent. Found here are 100,000 or so clones, 88% of them singletons; the top ten hold around 3%. The sample here was peripheral blood, taken on day 0 of AZD1222 vaccination. The source is an adult in good health. The CDR3 runs from the conserved cysteine through the conserved F or W. A D gene is named only where the DNA matches it firmly. Clone sizes are given selectively: once, few, many, or a class where the clone is expanded.

cdr3_aa	cdr3_nt	d_call	clone_size	v_call	j_call
CASSLVGRDTEAFF	TGTGCCAGCAGCTTAGTGGGCAGGGACACTGAAGCTTTCTTT	.	few	TRBV7-9	TRBJ1-1
CASSIAYREDYGYTF	TGTGCCAGTAGTATCGCCTACAGGGAAGACTATGGCTACACCTTC	.	.	TRBV19	TRBJ1-2
CASSPLSGASYEQYF	TGTGCCAGCAGTCCTCTGAGCGGTGCTTCCTACGAGCAGTACTTC	.	.	TRBV27	TRBJ2-7
CASSLESDRVNTEAFF	TGCGCCAGCAGCTTGGAATCCGACAGGGTGAACACTGAAGCTTTCTTT	TRBD1	.	TRBV5-1	TRBJ1-1
CASSSGTGILYGYTF	TGTGCCAGCAGCTCCGGGACAGGCATTCTCTATGGCTACACCTTC	TRBD1	once	TRBV7-6	TRBJ1-2
CASSLVGPQSNEQFF	TGTGCCAGCAGCTTAGTGGGACCTCAGTCCAATGAGCAGTTCTTC	.	.	TRBV7-2	TRBJ2-1
CASSRQETQYF	TGTGCCAGCAGTAGACAAGAGACCCAGTACTTC	.	.	TRBV6-2/TRBV6-3	TRBJ2-5
CASSLQGLSDEQFF	TGTGCCAGCAGCTTACAGGGTTTATCTGATGAGCAGTTCTTC	.	.	TRBV7-3	TRBJ2-1
CASSSGLAVSYEQYF	TGTGCCAGCAGCTCAGGACTAGCGGTGAGCTACGAGCAGTACTTC	TRBD2	once	TRBV7-9	TRBJ2-7
CASSLGPGNTIYF	TGCGCCAGCAGCTTGGGACCTGGAAACACCATATATTTT	.	.	TRBV5-1	TRBJ1-3
CASSKGVAGATGELFF	TGTGCTAGCAGCAAGGGGGTAGCGGGAGCAACCGGGGAGCTGTTTTTT	TRBD2	.	TRBV7-7	TRBJ2-2
CSVFPGITEAFF	TGCAGCGTCTTCCCGGGGATCACTGAAGCTTTCTTT	.	.	TRBV29-1	TRBJ1-1
CASSLGPTGDQPQHF	TGCGCCAGCAGCTTGGGACCCACAGGGGATCAGCCCCAGCATTTT	TRBD1	few	TRBV5-1	TRBJ1-5
CATSRDKSTGRAPLHF	TGTGCCACCAGCAGAGATAAAAGCACTGGTAGAGCACCCCTCCACTTT	.	few	TRBV15	TRBJ1-6
CASSDTGLSYNEQFF	TGTGCCAGCAGTGACACAGGGCTGTCCTACAATGAGCAGTTCTTC	.	.	TRBV25-1	TRBJ2-1
CASTGTGKGAYEQYF	TGTGCCAGCACAGGTACCGGTAAGGGGGCTTACGAGCAGTACTTC	TRBD1	.	TRBV2	TRBJ2-7
CASSPQRGEQFF	TGTGCCAGCTCCCCACAGAGGGGTGAGCAGTTCTTC	.	.	TRBV18	TRBJ2-1
CASKGGGYGYTF	TGTGCCAGTAAAGGAGGCGGCTATGGCTACACCTTC	.	.	TRBV19	TRBJ1-2